This TCR beta chain is drawn from a study of shared clonotypes between healthy human individuals. Trimming took 2 bases from V and 2 from J, leaving 13 bases between them. The germline CDR1 and CDR2 sequences are LNHDA and SQIVND (reference sequence). The CDR3 totals 16 residues. The repertoire was sequenced with immunoSEQ multiplex PCR; TCRdb's copy has only in-frame clones and lacks some. The table includes some 300,000 clones, about 70% detected once. This sequence joins TRBV19 and TRBJ1-3, with no clear D. The sequence was obtained from a man aged 30 to 45 in good health. The sample taken for sequencing was memory CD4+ T cells sorted from blood. Subset meaning: CD45RA-negative fraction. The CDR3 nucleotides are TGTGCCAGTAGTATAATCCGGCCAAGCCCTGGAAACACCATATATTTT. Its translation: CASSIIRPSPGNTIYF.